The clone carrying this T cell receptor beta chain was seen a handful of times. A second roughly 6 to 11 cycle PCR used barcoded and J-beta primers. TCRdb ran MiXCR on the 5' RACE reads and lists one entry per CDR3 protein. The table includes 800,000 to 1,300,000 distinct CDR3 sequences, roughly a quarter detected once. These data originate in a study of blood T cells in healthy people across ages. This CDR3 contains 14 residues. V was cut by 1 base and J by 7 bases, with 10 bases left in between. The germline gives CDR1 LGHNA, CDR2 YNFKEQ. A further study also used this sample, focusing on T cells of mothers and their children.

Sequencing was performed on blood. The receptor comes from a girl aged 2-10 years in good health. The chain carries TRBV4-2 and TRBJ1-4; D is unresolved. CDR3 sequence: CASSQVAAGEKLFF. CDR3 DNA: TGTGCCAGCAGCCAAGTGGCGGCAGGTGAAAAACTGTTTTTT.